This T cell receptor beta chain was identified in a study of cytomegalovirus exposure and HLA in healthy donors. PCR was performed using 60 Vbeta and 13 Jbeta primers. Profiled with immunoSEQ multiplex PCR; TCRdb holds only in-frame clones, not every one. This sample has approximately 210,000 clones, with 85% to 90% found just once. Regarding the study as a whole: Using a false discovery rate of 0.05, a later analysis showed that roughly 16,000 TCR beta sequences were associated with HLA alleles.

Germline V gene sequence: CDR1 SGHTA, CDR2 FQGTGA. The germline V and J ends were trimmed by 5 bases and 4 bases, with 14 bases remaining between them. The CDR3 length is 14 residues. Turning to this clone: The target antigen is unknown.

The receptor comes from a woman aged 18-30 years in good health and CMV-seronegative. The V call is TRBV7-3, the J call TRBJ2-5; D remains ambiguous. The sample taken for sequencing was PBMCs. The CDR3 here is CASSPRAAPETQYF. Written as DNA, the CDR3 is TGTGCCAGCAGCCCCCGTGCGGCCCCAGAGACCCAGTACTTC.